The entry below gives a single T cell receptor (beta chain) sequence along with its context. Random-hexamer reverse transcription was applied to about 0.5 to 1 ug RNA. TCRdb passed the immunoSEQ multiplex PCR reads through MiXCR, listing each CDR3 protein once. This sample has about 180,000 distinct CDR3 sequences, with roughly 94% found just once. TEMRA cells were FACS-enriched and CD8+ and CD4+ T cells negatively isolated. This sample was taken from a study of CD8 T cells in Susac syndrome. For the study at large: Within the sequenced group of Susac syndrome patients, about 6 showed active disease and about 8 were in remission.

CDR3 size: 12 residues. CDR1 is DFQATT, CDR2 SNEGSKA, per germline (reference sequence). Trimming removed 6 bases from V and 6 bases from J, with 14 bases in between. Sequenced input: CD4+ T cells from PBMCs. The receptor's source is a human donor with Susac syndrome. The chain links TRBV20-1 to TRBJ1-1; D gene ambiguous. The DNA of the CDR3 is TGCAGTGCCCTCTTTATAAGCGCTGAAGCTTTCTTT. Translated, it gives CSALFISAEAFF.